The T cell receptor (beta chain) under discussion was sequenced for a study of T cells in narcolepsy. Study conclusions and caveats: Some memory CD4+ repertoires had no autoreactive clone sequences.

V lost 1 base and J lost 0, with 7 bases in between. The CDR3 runs 14 residues. The V gene's germline CDR1 is SGHNT and CDR2 YYREEE (reference sequence). Remarks on this clone: No antigen is known for it.

Data came from immunoSEQ multiplex PCR; TCRdb stores just in-frame clones and leaves some out. In the table there are approximately 23,000 clones, over 75% of which are singletons. Sequences were obtained from memory (CD45RA-) CD4+ T cells from blood. The chain has TRBV5-4 and TRBJ1-2; the D is unclear. The sequence was obtained from a human donor in good health. The CDR3 sequence: CASSLLAANYGYTF. The CDR3 DNA sequence: TGTGCCAGCAGCTTGTTAGCGGCTAACTATGGCTACACCTTC.